A single TCR beta chain is shown here with its context. Its antigen is as yet unknown. This specimen comes from a study of T cells in Graves' hyperthyroidism and ophthalmopathy. Regarding the study as a whole: From stable hyperthyroidism, ophthalmopathy was separated by a 13 V-J model.

In germline, CDR1 is SGHRS, CDR2 YFSETQ. CDR3 length equals 15 residues. The V and J ends lost 2 bases and 4 bases, in that order; junction bases with no gene match: 6. Amplified TCR beta CDR3 regions came from RNA transcripts. The HTBI set primed first-round TCR CDR3 RT-PCR. MiXCR, applied by TCRdb to the multiplex PCR reads, yields one record per CDR3 protein. This sample has about 380,000 distinct CDR3 sequences, with more than 14% found just once. The sequence was collected from a woman in her thirties with Graves' ophthalmopathy. The rearrangement links TRBV5-1 to TRBJ2-7, with TRBD2 identical over 10 bases. Sequenced material: blood. The CDR3 is CASSLTAGGTYEQYF. CDR3 nucleotides: TGCGCCAGCAGCTTAACAGCGGGGGGGACATACGAGCAGTACTTC.